Below are 18 T cell receptor beta chains sequenced from a single sample in a study of chemoradiotherapy in HPV16-positive cancers. The protocol was immunoSEQ multiplex PCR, while the TCRdb copy is restricted to in-frame clones and leaves out a portion. The data show about a thousand clones, 84% seen once. The sample here was tumor tissue, taken from a patient who underwent chemoradiotherapy. Receptors were obtained from a human donor with HPV-associated anogenital cancer.

This sequence joins TRBV7-3 and TRBJ2-7; D could derive from TRBD1 or TRBD2 (5 bases each). CDR3 length: 15 residues. In germline, CDR1 is SGHTA, CDR2 FQGTGA. V was cut by 5 bases and J by 6 bases, with 20 bases left in between. The CDR3: CASSLDGTTTGEQYF. The CDR3 DNA follows: TGTGCCAGCAGCCTGGATGGGACGACCACGGGCGAGCAGTACTTC.

CDR3 in amino acids: CASSFSGGANTGELFF. CDR3 nucleotides: TGTGCCAGCAGCTTCAGCGGGGGGGCTAACACCGGGGAGCTGTTTTTT. The genes are TRBV11-1 and TRBJ2-2, with TRBD2 identical over 10 bases. With 3 bases clipped from V and 2 bases from J, the junction kept 3 bases outside the gene matches. The length of the CDR3 is 16 residues. CDR1 SGHAT and CDR2 FQDESV come from the germline V gene (reference sequence).

This chain links TRBV18 with TRBJ2-3; the match to TRBD1 covers 10 bases. Germline V gives CDR1 KGHSH, CDR2 LQKENI. This CDR3 is 16 amino acids long. With 5 bases clipped from V and 4 bases from J, the junction kept 9 bases outside the gene matches. In nucleotides, the CDR3 is TGTGCCAGCTCAGGCCCGGGACAGGGGAGGTCAGATACGCAGTATTTT. The encoded protein is CASSGPGQGRSDTQYF.

The rearrangement joins TRBV28 to TRBJ1-5; D perhaps matches TRBD1 (5 bases). V shed 5 bases and J shed 4 bases, with 12 bases lying between them. CDR1 and CDR2 (germline): MDHEN, SYDVKM. The CDR3 is 14 amino acids. This chain's CDR3 is CASSVPGENQPQHF. The CDR3 DNA reads as TGTGCCAGCAGTGTACCGGGGGAAAATCAGCCCCAGCATTTT. Drawing the rest from reference TRBV28 and TRBJ1-5, the complete variable domain is DVKVTQSSRYLVKRTGEKVFLECVQDMDHENMFWYRQDPGLGLRLIYFSYDVKMKEKGDIPEGYSVSREKKERFSLILESASTNQTSMYLCASSVPGENQPQHFGDGTRLSIL.

The chain recombines TRBV7-9 with TRBJ2-1; 9 bases match TRBD2. The CDR3 is 16 amino acids. With 2 bases clipped from V and 0 bases from J, the junction kept 2 bases outside the gene matches. The V gene's germline CDR1 is SEHNR and CDR2 FQNEAQ (reference sequence). CDR3 bases: TGTGCCAGCAGCTTATTAGCGGGGGTCTCCTACAATGAGCAGTTCTTC. It specifies CASSLLAGVSYNEQFF.

The chain joins TRBV6-1 to TRBJ2-3; perhaps TRBD1 as D (6 bases). The CDR3 length is 15 residues. CDR1 and CDR2 from the germline V gene are MNHNS and SASEGT. Trimming removed 4 bases from V and 1 base from J, with 12 bases in between. Here the CDR3 reads CASSGQRTGTDTQYF. Written as DNA, the CDR3 is TGTGCCAGCAGTGGCCAAAGGACAGGCACAGATACGCAGTATTTT.

The chain couples TRBV4-1 to TRBJ2-7; D is undetermined. CDR3 length equals 14 residues. Trimming took off 1 base at V and 0 bases at J, with 7 bases between the two ends. Germline-derived CDR1 and CDR2 are MGHRA and YSYEKL. CDR3 sequence reads: CASSQGPSSYEQYF. The DNA of the CDR3 is TGCGCCAGCAGCCAAGGTCCCAGCTCCTACGAGCAGTACTTC.

The count of this clone is one. The chain's CDR3 is CASSSDSSYNSPLHF. Written as DNA, the CDR3 is TGTGCCAGCAGCTCGGACAGCTCCTATAATTCACCCCTCCACTTT. The J gene is TRBJ1-6, the V gene TRBV7-8; D possibly corresponds to TRBD1 (6 bases). Trimming cost V 4 bases and J 0 bases, with 7 bases left between them. CDR1 and CDR2 (germline): SGHVS, FQNEAQ. CDR3 length: 15 amino acids.

The V gene is TRBV7-9, the J gene TRBJ2-7; 8 bases fit TRBD1. Germline V gene data show CDR1 as SEHNR and CDR2 as FQNEAQ (reference sequence). V gave up 10 bases and J gave up 3 bases; unmatched junction bases: 2. The CDR3 is 11 amino acids. The CDR3 is CAIGQGYEQYF. Here the CDR3 DNA reads TGTGCCATCGGACAGGGCTACGAGCAGTACTTC.

The rearrangement links TRBV10-3 to TRBJ1-6, with D perhaps matching TRBD1 (6 bases). Germline V gene lookup returns CDR1 ENHRY and CDR2 SYGVKD. The CDR3 sequence is 15 residues long. V shed 3 bases and J shed 7 bases, with 13 bases lying between them. Written as DNA, the CDR3 is TGTGCCATCAGTGAACAGGGAAGGGGGAATTCACCCCTCCACTTT. Translation gives CAISEQGRGNSPLHF.

The V and J genes are TRBV5-1 and TRBJ2-3; 9 bases map to TRBD2. CDR1 and CDR2 (germline): SGHRS, YFSETQ. The CDR3 covers 18 residues. V was pared by 0 bases and J by 5 bases, with 13 bases of the junction left unmatched. The CDR3 spells CASSLEGRRGGPGDTQYF. CDR3 coding DNA: TGCGCCAGCAGCTTGGAGGGTCGGCGGGGGGGGCCCGGAGATACGCAGTATTTT.

This sequence joins TRBV4-1 and TRBJ1-1; tentatively, D is TRBD1 (5 bases). The germline V and J ends were trimmed by 4 bases and 2 bases, with 14 bases remaining between them. Germline V gene lookup returns CDR1 MGHRA and CDR2 YSYEKL. This CDR3 contains 15 residues. DNA of the CDR3: TGCGCCAGCAGCCGTACCGGGGACGCCAACACTGAAGCTTTCTTT. Residues: CASSRTGDANTEAFF.

The chain combines TRBV19 with TRBJ2-2; 10 nucleotides line up with TRBD1. This CDR3 comprises 14 residues. Germline V CDR1 and CDR2: LNHDA, SQIVND (reference sequence). J gave up 6 bases and V 8 bases, and 6 bases lay outside the gene matches. The CDR3, as DNA: TGTGCCAGTTGCGGGACAGGGGTAGCCGGGGAGCTGTTTTTT. Protein: CASCGTGVAGELFF.

CDR3 protein: CASSRRTGRSSYEQYF. The CDR3 region has the DNA TGTGCCAGCAGCCGCCGGACAGGGAGGAGCTCCTACGAGCAGTACTTC. The V and J genes are TRBV6-6 and TRBJ2-7; 8 bases map to TRBD1. CDR3 size: 16 residues. V gave up 6 bases and J gave up 0 bases; unmatched junction bases: 10. Germline lookup yields CDR1 MNHNY and CDR2 SVGAGI (reference sequence).

The chain employs TRBV28 and TRBJ1-2, with unresolved D. Trimming took 7 bases from V and 4 from J, leaving 10 bases between them. This CDR3 has 12 amino acids. Germline V gives CDR1 MDHEN, CDR2 SYDVKM. In nucleotides, the CDR3 is TGTGCCAGCACCGTCGAAGGCTATGGCTACACCTTC. Protein: CASTVEGYGYTF.

The chain links TRBV19 to TRBJ2-7, with 11 bases lining up with TRBD2. V dropped 1 base and J dropped 3; count of bases not matched to a gene: 5. CDR1 is LNHDA and CDR2 is SQIVND in the germline V gene (reference sequence). The CDR3 is 16 residues long. The CDR3 loop reads CASSIGGLAGNYEQYF. The CDR3 nucleotides read TGTGCCAGTAGTATAGGTGGACTAGCGGGCAACTACGAGCAGTACTTC.

The J gene is TRBJ2-7, the V gene TRBV7-8, with unresolved D. V was pared by 1 base and J by 5 bases, with 6 bases between. The CDR3 sequence is 12 residues long. Germline V lookup: CDR1 SGHVS, CDR2 FQNEAQ. This chain's CDR3 is CASSLDSHEQYF. CDR3 bases: TGTGCCAGCAGCTTAGACAGCCACGAGCAGTACTTC.

The chain employs TRBV6-4 and TRBJ1-6, with a weak D call TRBD1 (5 bases). CDR3 size: 14 residues. Deletions cut 2 bases from V and 6 bases from J, with 8 bases between. Germline values: CDR1 MRHNA, CDR2 SNTAGT. The CDR3 here is CASSDRDGNSPLHF. CDR3 in DNA: TGTGCCAGCAGTGACCGGGACGGTAATTCACCCCTCCACTTT.